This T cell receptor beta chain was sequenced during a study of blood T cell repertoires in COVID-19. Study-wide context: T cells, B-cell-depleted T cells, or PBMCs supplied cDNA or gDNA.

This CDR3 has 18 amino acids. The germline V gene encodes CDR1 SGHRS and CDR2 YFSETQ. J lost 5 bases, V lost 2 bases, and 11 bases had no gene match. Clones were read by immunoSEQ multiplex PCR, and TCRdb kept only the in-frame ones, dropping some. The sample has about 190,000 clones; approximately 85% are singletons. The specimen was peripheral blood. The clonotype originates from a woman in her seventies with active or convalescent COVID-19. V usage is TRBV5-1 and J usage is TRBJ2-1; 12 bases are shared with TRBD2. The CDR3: CASSFQKLAGGPHNEQFF. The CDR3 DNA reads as TGCGCCAGCAGCTTCCAGAAACTAGCGGGAGGACCCCACAATGAGCAGTTCTTC.